The rows below give T cell receptor beta chains drawn from one sample of a study of STAT5B mutations in CD4+ large granular lymphocyte leukemia. Assay: immunoSEQ multiplex PCR; the TCRdb copy retains only in-frame clones and omits some. The repertoire consists of 25,000 to 30,000 clones, with approximately 84% occurring once and the leading ten covering approximately 0.98%. Material for sequencing was CD4+ T cells from blood buffy coats. Source of these receptors: a human donor in good health. Both conserved end residues are part of each CDR3. A D gene is named only where the DNA matches it firmly. Rows give clone size only sometimes, using once, few, many, or a class for an expanded clone.

V gene: TRBV2
D gene: NA
clone size: NA
J gene: TRBJ1-3
CDR3 DNA: TGTGCCAGCAGGGCCGAACAGCCCGGAAACACCATATATTTT
CDR3 protein: CASRAEQPGNTIYF

V gene: TRBV7-8
D gene: NA
clone size: few
J gene: TRBJ2-6
CDR3 DNA: TGTGCCAGCAGCTTTGGGGGTAGAGGGGCCAACGTCCTGACTTTC
CDR3 protein: CASSFGGRGANVLTF

V gene: TRBV4-1
D gene: NA
clone size: NA
J gene: TRBJ1-1
CDR3 DNA: TGCGCCAGCAGCCAACCCACCGGCCTGAACACTGAAGCTTTCTTT
CDR3 protein: CASSQPTGLNTEAFF

V gene: TRBV28
D gene: NA
clone size: NA
J gene: TRBJ1-5
CDR3 DNA: TGTGCCAGCAGTTTTCCGGCGAATAGCAATCAGCCCCAGCATTTT
CDR3 protein: CASSFPANSNQPQHF

V gene: TRBV5-1
D gene: TRBD2
clone size: NA
J gene: TRBJ2-7
CDR3 DNA: TGCGCCAGCAGCGAGGGACTAGCGGGATCAGGCGAGCAGTACTTC
CDR3 protein: CASSEGLAGSGEQYF

V gene: TRBV7-2
D gene: NA
clone size: few
J gene: TRBJ1-1
CDR3 DNA: TGTGCCAGCAGCTTAACACCACGGGGGCACGGAGCTTTCTTT
CDR3 protein: CASSLTPRGHGAFF

V gene: TRBV7-9
D gene: TRBD2
clone size: NA
J gene: TRBJ2-1
CDR3 DNA: TGTGCCAGCAGCTTAGGGAAGGGACTAGCGGGGGTTGAGCAGTTCTTC
CDR3 protein: CASSLGKGLAGVEQFF

V gene: TRBV7-8
D gene: TRBD1
clone size: NA
J gene: TRBJ2-2
CDR3 DNA: TGTGCCAGCAGCGAGGGACAGGGCCTCCACACCGGGGAGCTGTTTTTT
CDR3 protein: CASSEGQGLHTGELFF

V gene: TRBV15
D gene: NA
clone size: few
J gene: TRBJ1-3
CDR3 DNA: TGTGCCACCAGCAGTCCTGGGCAGAACTCTGGAAACACCATATATTTT
CDR3 protein: CATSSPGQNSGNTIYF

V gene: TRBV6-6
D gene: TRBD1
clone size: NA
J gene: TRBJ1-4
CDR3 DNA: TGTGCCAGCAGTTACGAGGGGGCACTTAATGAAAAACTGTTTTTT
CDR3 protein: CASSYEGALNEKLFF

V gene: TRBV19
D gene: TRBD1
clone size: NA
J gene: TRBJ1-5
CDR3 DNA: TGTGCCAGTAGTCGTCGCCCGGGACAGACACTTTATAGCAATCAGCCCCAGCATTTT
CDR3 protein: CASSRRPGQTLYSNQPQHF

V gene: TRBV14
D gene: TRBD2
clone size: NA
J gene: TRBJ2-1
CDR3 DNA: TGTGCCAGCAGCCAGAGGGGGACTAGCGGGATATGGCAGCAGTTCTTC
CDR3 protein: CASSQRGTSGIWQQFF

V gene: TRBV18
D gene: NA
clone size: few
J gene: TRBJ2-7
CDR3 DNA: TGTGCCAGCTCACCACCGACAATGGGAGAGCAGTACTTC
CDR3 protein: CASSPPTMGEQYF

V gene: TRBV10-3
D gene: NA
clone size: NA
J gene: TRBJ2-1
CDR3 DNA: TGTGCCATCAGTGAGGGGTCGGGTGAGCAGTTCTTC
CDR3 protein: CAISEGSGEQFF

V gene: TRBV6-5
D gene: NA
clone size: NA
J gene: TRBJ2-5
CDR3 DNA: TGTGCCGTAAGGGGCAGTTTAGAAGAGACCCAGTACTTC
CDR3 protein: CAVRGSLEETQYF

V gene: TRBV29-1
D gene: TRBD1
clone size: NA
J gene: TRBJ2-2
CDR3 DNA: TGCAGCGTTACAGGGGTCAACACCGGGGAGCTGTTTTTT
CDR3 protein: CSVTGVNTGELFF

V gene: TRBV7-2
D gene: NA
clone size: NA
J gene: TRBJ1-5
CDR3 DNA: TGTGCCAGCAGCTTATTTGCCGAGAGGGTTGGCAATCAGCCCCAGCATTTT
CDR3 protein: CASSLFAERVGNQPQHF

V gene: TRBV11-3
D gene: NA
clone size: NA
J gene: TRBJ2-2
CDR3 DNA: TGTGCCAGCAGCCCCAGTGGCCCCGGGGAGCTGTTTTTT
CDR3 protein: CASSPSGPGELFF

V gene: TRBV28
D gene: TRBD1
clone size: NA
J gene: TRBJ2-7
CDR3 DNA: TGTGCCAGCACCGGGACAGGCGATGACTACGAGCAGTACTTC
CDR3 protein: CASTGTGDDYEQYF

V gene: TRBV6-5
D gene: NA
clone size: NA
J gene: TRBJ1-2
CDR3 DNA: TGTGCCAGCAGGCCGATTGGGGGCGGGTATGGCTACACCTTC
CDR3 protein: CASRPIGGGYGYTF